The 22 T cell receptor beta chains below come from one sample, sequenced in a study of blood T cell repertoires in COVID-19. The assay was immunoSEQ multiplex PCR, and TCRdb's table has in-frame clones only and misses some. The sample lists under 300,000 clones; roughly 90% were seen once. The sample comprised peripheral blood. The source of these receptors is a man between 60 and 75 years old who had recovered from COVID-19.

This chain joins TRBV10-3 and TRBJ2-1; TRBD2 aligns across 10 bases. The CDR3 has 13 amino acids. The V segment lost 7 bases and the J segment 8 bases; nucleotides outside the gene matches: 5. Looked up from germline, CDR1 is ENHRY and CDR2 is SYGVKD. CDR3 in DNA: TGTGCCATCACAGCGGGGGGGCTTCATGAGCAGTTCTTC. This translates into CAITAGGLHEQFF.

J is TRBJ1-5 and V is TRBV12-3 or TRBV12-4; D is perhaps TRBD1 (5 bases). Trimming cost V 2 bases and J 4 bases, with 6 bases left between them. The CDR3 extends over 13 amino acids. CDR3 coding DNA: TGTGCCAGCAGTTTACCAGGGAATCAGCCCCAGCATTTT. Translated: CASSLPGNQPQHF.

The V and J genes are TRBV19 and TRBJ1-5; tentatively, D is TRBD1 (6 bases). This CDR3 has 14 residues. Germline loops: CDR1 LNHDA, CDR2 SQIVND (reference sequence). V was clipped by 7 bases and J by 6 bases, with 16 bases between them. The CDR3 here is CASNPRGGTQPQHF. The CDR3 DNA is TGTGCCAGTAATCCTAGGGGGGGCACTCAGCCCCAGCATTTT.

CDR3 sequence reads: CASSSRGAGGNYGYTF. CDR3 nucleotide sequence: TGTGCCAGCAGTTCGAGGGGCGCAGGGGGAAACTATGGCTACACCTTC. V and J are TRBV6-5 and TRBJ1-2; 7 bases match TRBD1. CDR1 is MNHEY and CDR2 is SVGAGI in the germline V gene. V gave up 4 bases and J gave up 2 bases; unmatched junction bases: 10. This CDR3 region has 16 residues.

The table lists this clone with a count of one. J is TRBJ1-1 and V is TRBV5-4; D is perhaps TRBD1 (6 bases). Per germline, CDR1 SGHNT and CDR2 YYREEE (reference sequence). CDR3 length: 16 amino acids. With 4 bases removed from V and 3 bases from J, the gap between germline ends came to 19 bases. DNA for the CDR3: TGTGCCAGCAGCCCGGGGGGAGCAAGGGGGGACACTGAAGCTTTCTTT. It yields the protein CASSPGGARGDTEAFF.

CDR3: CASSYREGKNIQYF. DNA for the CDR3: TGTGCCAGCAGTTACCGGGAGGGCAAAAACATTCAGTACTTC. The chain links TRBV6-5 to TRBJ2-4; 8 bases are a match to TRBD2. The CDR3 extends over 14 amino acids. Germline lookup yields CDR1 MNHEY and CDR2 SVGAGI. V lost 2 bases and J lost 3; bases outside the gene matches: 0.

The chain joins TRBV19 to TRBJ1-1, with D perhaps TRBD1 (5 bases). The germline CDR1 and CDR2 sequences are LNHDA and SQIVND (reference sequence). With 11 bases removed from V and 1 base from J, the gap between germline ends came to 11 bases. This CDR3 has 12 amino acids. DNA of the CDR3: TGTGCCGCGGGGGGGTGGAACACTGAAGCTTTCTTT. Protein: CAAGGWNTEAFF.

The chain's CDR3 is CASSSGLKYEQYF. The DNA of the CDR3 is TGTGCCAGCAGTTCCGGACTCAAGTACGAGCAGTACTTC. The chain carries TRBV12-3 or TRBV12-4 and TRBJ2-7, with D maybe TRBD2 (5 bases). V lost 4 bases, J lost 4 bases, and 11 bases lay in between. The length of the CDR3 is 13 residues.

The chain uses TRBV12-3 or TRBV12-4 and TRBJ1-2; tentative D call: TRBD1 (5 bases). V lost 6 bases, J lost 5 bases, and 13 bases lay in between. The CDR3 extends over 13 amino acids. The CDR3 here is CASRERQSYGYTF. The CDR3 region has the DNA TGTGCCAGCAGGGAACGACAGTCATATGGCTACACCTTC.

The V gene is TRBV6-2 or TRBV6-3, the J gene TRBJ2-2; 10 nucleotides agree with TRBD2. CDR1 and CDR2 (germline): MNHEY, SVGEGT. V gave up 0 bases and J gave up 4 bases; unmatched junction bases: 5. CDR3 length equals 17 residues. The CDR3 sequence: CASSYSTSGASTGELFF. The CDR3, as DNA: TGTGCCAGCAGTTACTCAACTAGCGGGGCGAGCACCGGGGAGCTGTTTTTT.

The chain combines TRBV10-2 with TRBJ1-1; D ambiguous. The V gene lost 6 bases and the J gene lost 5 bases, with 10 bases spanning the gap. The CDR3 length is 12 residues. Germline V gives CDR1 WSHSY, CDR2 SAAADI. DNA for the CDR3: TGCGCCAGCAGGGGAGGGTGGACTGAAGCTTTCTTT. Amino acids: CASRGGWTEAFF.

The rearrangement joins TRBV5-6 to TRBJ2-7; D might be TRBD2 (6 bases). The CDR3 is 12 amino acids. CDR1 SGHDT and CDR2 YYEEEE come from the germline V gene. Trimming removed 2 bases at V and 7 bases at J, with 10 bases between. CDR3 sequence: CASSFRGLEQYF. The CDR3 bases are TGTGCCAGCAGCTTTAGGGGACTGGAGCAGTACTTC.

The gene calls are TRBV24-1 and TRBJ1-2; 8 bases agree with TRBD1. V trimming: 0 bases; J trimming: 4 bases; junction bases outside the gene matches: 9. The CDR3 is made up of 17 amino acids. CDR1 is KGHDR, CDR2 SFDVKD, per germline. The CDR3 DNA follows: TGTGCCACCAGTGATTTGAGCAGGGGGCTCCATAGCTATGGCTACACCTTC. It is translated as CATSDLSRGLHSYGYTF.

The CDR3, as DNA: TGCAGCGTCTACGTCAGGGGGAACTATGGCTACACCTTC. It encodes CSVYVRGNYGYTF. The chain recombines TRBV29-1 with TRBJ1-2, with 7 positions matching TRBD1. The V and J ends lost 6 bases and 2 bases, in that order; junction bases with no gene match: 6. The length of the CDR3 is 13 residues. The V gene's germline CDR1 is SQVTM and CDR2 ANQGSEA.

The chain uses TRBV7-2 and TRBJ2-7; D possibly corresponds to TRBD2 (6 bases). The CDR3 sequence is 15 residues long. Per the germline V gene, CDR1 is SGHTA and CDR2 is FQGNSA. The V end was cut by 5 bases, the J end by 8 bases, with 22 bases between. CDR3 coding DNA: TGTGCCAGCAGCCGGGGCGGGACGCTCCCCTTAAAGCAGTACTTC. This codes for CASSRGGTLPLKQYF.

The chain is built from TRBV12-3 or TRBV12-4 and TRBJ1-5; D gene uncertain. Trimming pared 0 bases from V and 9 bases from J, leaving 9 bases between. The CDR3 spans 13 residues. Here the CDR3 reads CASSLALTWPQHF. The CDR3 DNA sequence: TGTGCCAGCAGTTTAGCGCTAACGTGGCCCCAGCATTTT.

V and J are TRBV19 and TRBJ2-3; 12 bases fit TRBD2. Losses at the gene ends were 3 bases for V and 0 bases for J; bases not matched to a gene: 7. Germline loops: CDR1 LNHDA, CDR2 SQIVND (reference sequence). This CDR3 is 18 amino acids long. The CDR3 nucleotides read TGTGCCAGTAGTATGCAAGGACTAGCGGGGCCAAGCACAGATACGCAGTATTTT. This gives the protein CASSMQGLAGPSTDTQYF.

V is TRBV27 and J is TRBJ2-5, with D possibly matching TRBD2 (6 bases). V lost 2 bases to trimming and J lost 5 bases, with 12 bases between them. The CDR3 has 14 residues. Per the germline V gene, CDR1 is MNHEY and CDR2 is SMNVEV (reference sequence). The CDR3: CASSLAGLRETQYF. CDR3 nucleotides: TGTGCCAGCAGTTTAGCGGGATTGAGGGAGACCCAGTACTTC.

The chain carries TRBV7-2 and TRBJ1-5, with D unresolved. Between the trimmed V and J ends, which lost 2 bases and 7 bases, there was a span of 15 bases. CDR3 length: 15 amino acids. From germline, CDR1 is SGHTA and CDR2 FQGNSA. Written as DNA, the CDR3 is TGTGCCAGCAGCTTAATAGCCCGAAACGGGCAGCCCCAGCATTTT. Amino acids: CASSLIARNGQPQHF.

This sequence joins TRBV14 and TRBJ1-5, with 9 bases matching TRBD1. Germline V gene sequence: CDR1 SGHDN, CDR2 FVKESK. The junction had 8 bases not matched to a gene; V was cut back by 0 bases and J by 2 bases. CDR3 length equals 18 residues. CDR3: CASSQEKDRGSGNQPQHF. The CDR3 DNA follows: TGTGCCAGCAGCCAAGAGAAGGACAGGGGATCGGGCAATCAGCCCCAGCATTTT.

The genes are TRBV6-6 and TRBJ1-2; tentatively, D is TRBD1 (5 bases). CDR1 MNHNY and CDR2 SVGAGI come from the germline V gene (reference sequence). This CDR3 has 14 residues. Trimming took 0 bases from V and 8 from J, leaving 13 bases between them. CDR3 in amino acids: CASSYSDSLWGYTF. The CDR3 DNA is TGTGCCAGCAGTTACTCCGACAGTTTGTGGGGCTACACCTTC.

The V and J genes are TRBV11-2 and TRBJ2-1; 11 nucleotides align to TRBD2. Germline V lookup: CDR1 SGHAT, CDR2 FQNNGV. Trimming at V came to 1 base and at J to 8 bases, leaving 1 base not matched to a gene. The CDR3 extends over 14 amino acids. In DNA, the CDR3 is TGTGCCAGCAGCTTAGTTAGCGGGGGGGATGAGCAGTTCTTC. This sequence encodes CASSLVSGGDEQFF.